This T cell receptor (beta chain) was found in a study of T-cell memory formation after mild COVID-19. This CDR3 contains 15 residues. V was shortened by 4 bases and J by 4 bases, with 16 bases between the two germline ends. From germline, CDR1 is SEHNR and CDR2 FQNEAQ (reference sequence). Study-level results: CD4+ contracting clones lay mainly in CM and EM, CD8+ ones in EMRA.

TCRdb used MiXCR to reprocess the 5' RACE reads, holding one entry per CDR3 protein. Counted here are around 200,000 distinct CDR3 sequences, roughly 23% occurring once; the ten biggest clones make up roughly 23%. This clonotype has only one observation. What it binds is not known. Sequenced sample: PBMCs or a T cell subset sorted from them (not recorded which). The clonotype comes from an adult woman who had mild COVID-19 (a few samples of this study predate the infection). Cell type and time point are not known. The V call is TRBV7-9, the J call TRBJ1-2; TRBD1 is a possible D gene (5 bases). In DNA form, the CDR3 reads TGTGCCAGCAGCTCCAGCCCCGACAGCCGCTATGGCTACACCTTC. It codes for CASSSSPDSRYGYTF.